The 28 T cell receptor beta chains below were found in one sample sequenced in a study of T cells of healthy individuals. TCRdb reprocessed the 5' RACE reads via MiXCR and lists one record per CDR3 protein. The sample lists tens of thousands of distinct CDR3 sequences, approximately 4.5% occurring once. The receptors originated from a human donor in good health.

This clonotype has more than one count but fewer than ten. The rearrangement uses TRBV30 and TRBJ1-1; 8 bases are shared with TRBD1. The CDR3 length is 13 residues. The V gene end was trimmed by 7 bases and the J gene end by 0 bases; junction bases not matched to a gene: 4. Germline-derived CDR1 and CDR2 are GTSNPN and SVGIG (reference sequence). The CDR3 sequence is CALGTGMNTEAFF. In DNA, the CDR3 is TGTGCCTTGGGGACAGGCATGAACACTGAAGCTTTCTTT.

In this sample, this clonotype turned up a few times. The chain uses TRBV3-1 and TRBJ2-7; D is perhaps TRBD2 (6 bases). Germline-derived CDR1 and CDR2 are LGHDT and YNNKEL (reference sequence). The CDR3 loop spans 15 amino acids. With 5 bases removed from V and 5 bases from J, the gap between germline ends came to 19 bases. The CDR3 DNA sequence: TGTGCCAGCAGCGAGGGACTCCTACTCACCGACGAGCAGTACTTC. Its protein product is CASSEGLLLTDEQYF.

This clonotype was picked up many times. This sequence joins TRBV4-3 and TRBJ1-1; no firm D call. Trimming removed 7 bases from V and 1 base from J, with 7 bases in between. Germline CDR1 reads LGHNA; CDR2 reads YSLEER. The CDR3 consists of 12 residues. This CDR3 reads CASKRGNTEAFF. The CDR3 DNA is TGCGCCAGCAAACGGGGGAACACTGAAGCTTTCTTT.

This clonotype was seen ten or more times. This chain joins TRBV5-1 and TRBJ2-5; D remains unclear. Trimming took 4 bases from V and 1 from J, leaving 11 bases between them. Germline assignment: CDR1 SGHRS and CDR2 YFSETQ. This CDR3 region has 14 residues. The CDR3 DNA sequence: TGCGCCAGCAGCCCATGGGCATTCCAAGAGACCCAGTACTTC. Protein: CASSPWAFQETQYF.

The genes are TRBV5-1 and TRBJ2-5; 8 nucleotides align to TRBD1. Germline V gene lookup returns CDR1 SGHRS and CDR2 YFSETQ. The V segment lost 2 bases and the J segment 4 bases; nucleotides outside the gene matches: 7. The CDR3 sequence is 15 residues long. The CDR3 protein is CASSLLRTGPETQYF. CDR3 coding DNA: TGCGCCAGCAGCTTACTAAGGACAGGGCCAGAGACCCAGTACTTC. Based on the CDR3 plus reference TRBV5-1 and TRBJ2-5, the full variable domain is KAGVTQTPRYLIKTRGQQVTLSCSPISGHRSVSWYQQTPGQGLQFLFEYFSETQRNKGNFPGRFSGRQFSNSRSEMNVSTLELGDSALYLCASSLLRTGPETQYFGPGTRLLVL.

There are many counts of this clonotype. The chain joins TRBV3-1 to TRBJ2-3; either TRBD1 or TRBD2 may supply D (6 bases each). The CDR3 runs to 14 residues. The germline gives CDR1 LGHDT, CDR2 YNNKEL (reference sequence). Trimming removed 3 bases at V and 1 base at J, with 8 bases between. CDR3 nucleotides: TGTGCCAGCAGCCACCGGGGGCGCACAGATACGCAGTATTTT. Protein product: CASSHRGRTDTQYF.

In this sample, this clonotype turned up many times. The chain joins TRBV6-2 or TRBV6-3 to TRBJ2-6; D might be TRBD1 (5 bases). The CDR3 is 15 residues long. CDR1 and CDR2 (germline): MNHEY, SVGEGT. Trimming shortened V by 2 bases and J by 4 bases, and 9 bases separated the two germline ends. The CDR3 DNA reads TGTGCCAGCAGTTACGCAGGGTCAGGGGCCAACGTCCTGACTTTC. Its protein is CASSYAGSGANVLTF.

The chain has TRBV11-1 and TRBJ1-2, with a tentative D call TRBD1 (6 bases). The CDR3 has 14 amino acids. V lost 2 bases, J lost 6 bases, and 13 bases lay in between. Germline-derived CDR1 and CDR2 are SGHAT and FQDESV (reference sequence). In DNA form, the CDR3 reads TGTGCCAGCAGCTTATTAGACAGGAGGCATGGCTACACCTTC. Translated, it gives CASSLLDRRHGYTF.

This chain uses TRBV6-1 with TRBJ2-3, with 11 bases aligning to TRBD2. The CDR3 totals 15 residues. With V trimmed by 10 bases and J by 8 bases, 14 bases remained unmatched. Germline V gene lookup returns CDR1 MNHNS and CDR2 SASEGT. The CDR3 sequence: CATNDVLAGDVTQYF. CDR3 sequence (DNA): TGTGCCACCAACGACGTACTAGCGGGAGACGTTACGCAGTATTTT.

The sample holds a few counts of this clonotype. The chain recombines TRBV12-3 or TRBV12-4 with TRBJ2-3; no firm D call. Trimming stripped 5 bases from V and 5 bases from J, with 8 bases between. This CDR3 spans 12 amino acids. The CDR3 spells CASSPLRDTQYF. CDR3 coding DNA: TGTGCCAGCAGTCCCCTCAGAGATACGCAGTATTTT.

Ten or more counts support this clonotype. The V and J genes are TRBV10-1 and TRBJ2-3; D uncertain. The CDR3 is 17 residues long. Germline V gene data show CDR1 as WNHNN and CDR2 as SYGVQD (reference sequence). V was clipped by 8 bases and J by 5 bases, with 26 bases between them. The CDR3 here is CASHSLRSSTCRDTQYF. The CDR3 nucleotides are TGCGCCAGCCACTCCCTGAGGAGCTCCACGTGTAGAGATACGCAGTATTTT.

This clonotype was seen ten or more times. J is TRBJ2-1 and V is TRBV4-2; the match to TRBD2 covers 11 bases. The germline V gene has CDR1 LGHNA and CDR2 YNFKEQ. This CDR3 spans 16 amino acids. V was pared by 5 bases and J by 8 bases, with 11 bases of the junction left unmatched. CDR3 residues: CASSAPVAGGPHEQFF. DNA for the CDR3: TGTGCCAGCAGCGCCCCCGTAGCGGGGGGGCCGCATGAGCAGTTCTTC.

At least ten counts were recorded for this clonotype. The V and J genes are TRBV6-2 or TRBV6-3 and TRBJ1-2; 10 bases are a match to TRBD1. The CDR3 consists of 14 residues. CDR1 is MNHEY and CDR2 is SVGEGT in the germline V gene. V shed 6 bases, J shed 1 base, and the junction held 2 bases outside the gene matches. CDR3 sequence: CASSGTGVNYGYTF. DNA of the CDR3: TGTGCCAGCAGCGGGACAGGGGTTAACTATGGCTACACCTTC.

Comments on this clonotype: This sequence may be a read error, since a much larger clone differs from it by one base. The rearrangement joins TRBV2 to TRBJ2-3; possibly TRBD1 for D (6 bases). CDR3 length: 14 residues. Trimming pared 8 bases from V and 4 bases from J, leaving 16 bases between. Germline lookup yields CDR1 SNHLY and CDR2 FYNNEI. In DNA form, the CDR3 reads TGTGCCAGCGGGCCGACTCAGGGGCCAGATACGCAGTATTTT. Translating it yields CASGPTQGPDTQYF.

This clonotype was seen at least ten times. The chain links TRBV20-1 to TRBJ2-1; D may match TRBD1 or TRBD2 (5 bases each). V lost 3 bases and J lost 9, with 6 bases in between. This CDR3 has 10 residues. From germline, CDR1 is DFQATT and CDR2 SNEGSKA (reference sequence). CDR3 DNA sequence: TGCAGTGCTAGGAGGGGTGAGCAGTTCTTC. Amino acid sequence: CSARRGEQFF.

This clonotype was seen repeatedly, ten times or more. The chain is built from TRBV20-1 and TRBJ2-7; TRBD1 or TRBD2 may be the D gene (5 bases each). The V and J ends lost 5 bases and 2 bases respectively, with 16 bases between them. CDR1 is DFQATT, CDR2 SNEGSKA, per germline (reference sequence). The CDR3 sequence is 14 residues long. Written as DNA, the CDR3 is TGCAGTGCTCTCCGGGACGGGGCTACCTACGAGCAGTACTTC. Translating it yields CSALRDGATYEQYF.

The chain recombines TRBV14 with TRBJ2-3; 8 nucleotides agree with TRBD1. In germline, CDR1 is SGHDN, CDR2 FVKESK. After removal of 5 bases from V and 1 base from J, the junction contained 2 bases not matched to a gene. This CDR3 is 14 amino acids long. DNA for the CDR3: TGTGCCAGCAGCGTACAGGGGGGCACAGATACGCAGTATTTT. Residues: CASSVQGGTDTQYF.

The DNA of the CDR3 is TGTGCCAGCAGCCCGCTTACACAGAGCACAGATACGCAGTATTTT. This gives the protein CASSPLTQSTDTQYF. The J gene is TRBJ2-3, the V gene TRBV3-1; D gene unclear. Germline loops: CDR1 LGHDT, CDR2 YNNKEL (reference sequence). Deletions cut 4 bases from V and 0 bases from J, with 11 bases between. This CDR3 contains 15 residues.

A few counts support this clonotype. J is TRBJ2-3 and V is TRBV29-1, with 7 bases that match TRBD2. Germline CDR1 reads SQVTM; CDR2 reads ANQGSEA. CDR3 length equals 15 residues. J was trimmed by 9 bases and V by 6 bases; bases with no gene match: 18. The chain's CDR3 is CSVVSGGSLLETQYF. Here the CDR3 DNA reads TGCAGCGTCGTTTCCGGGGGGTCCTTGTTGGAAACGCAGTATTTT.

This clonotype was seen at least ten times. The rearrangement links TRBV6-5 to TRBJ2-5; D is possibly TRBD1 (7 bases). The CDR3 sequence is 13 residues long. Germline CDR1 and CDR2: MNHEY and SVGAGI. V shed 6 bases and J shed 4 bases, with 12 bases lying between them. The CDR3 protein is CASSYQGGETQYF. DNA of the CDR3: TGTGCCAGCAGCTATCAGGGGGGAGAGACCCAGTACTTC.

This clonotype was detected ten times or more. The rearrangement links TRBV29-1 to TRBJ1-6, with D unresolved. Germline CDR1 SQVTM, CDR2 ANQGSEA. The CDR3 consists of 12 residues. Trimming removed 5 bases from V and 6 bases from J, with 8 bases in between. The CDR3: CSVPPPNSPLHF. CDR3 coding DNA: TGCAGCGTTCCCCCACCTAATTCACCCCTCCACTTT.

This clonotype has a count of ten or more. The chain has TRBV6-2 or TRBV6-3 and TRBJ2-2; TRBD2 is a possible D gene (6 bases). This CDR3 comprises 17 residues. Trimming shortened V by 0 bases and J by 0 bases, and 11 bases separated the two germline ends. Germline assignment: CDR1 MNHEY and CDR2 SVGEGT. CDR3 in DNA: TGTGCCAGCAGTTACTCGATGGCGGGAACGAACACCGGGGAGCTGTTTTTT. Encoded protein: CASSYSMAGTNTGELFF.

This clonotype was recorded at least ten times. The chain recombines TRBV12-3 or TRBV12-4 with TRBJ2-1, with D possibly being TRBD2 (6 bases). Trimming removed 5 bases from V and 9 bases from J, with 14 bases in between. The CDR3 runs to 13 residues. This CDR3 reads CASSKVPGGEQFF. The CDR3 DNA sequence: TGTGCCAGCAGTAAAGTCCCCGGGGGTGAGCAGTTCTTC.

This clonotype has a count of ten or more. The rearrangement links TRBV27 to TRBJ2-7; the D call may be TRBD1 or TRBD2 (5 bases each). Deletions cut 5 bases from V and 4 bases from J, with 12 bases between. The germline V gene encodes CDR1 MNHEY and CDR2 SMNVEV (reference sequence). CDR3 length: 13 residues. DNA for the CDR3: TGTGCCAGCAGTAACCGGGACGTATACGAGCAGTACTTC. Translated, it gives CASSNRDVYEQYF.

This clonotype was counted many times. The CDR3 region has the DNA TGTGCCAGCAGCCCGACTGGATCAACAGATACGCAGTATTTT. It specifies CASSPTGSTDTQYF. This chain uses TRBV11-3 with TRBJ2-3; D remains unclear. The germline gives CDR1 SGHNT, CDR2 YENEEA. The V end lost 5 bases, the J end lost 3 bases, and 12 bases lay between the germline ends. The CDR3 totals 14 residues.

This chain joins TRBV27 and TRBJ1-4; D possibly corresponds to TRBD1 (6 bases). The V end lost 1 base, the J end lost 3 bases, and 15 bases lay between the germline ends. The germline V gene has CDR1 MNHEY and CDR2 SMNVEV (reference sequence). This CDR3 has 17 residues. The DNA of the CDR3 is TGTGCCAGCAGTTTATTTTCCTTGGGGGGCTCTAATGAAAAACTGTTTTTT. Translated: CASSLFSLGGSNEKLFF.

The V gene is TRBV30, the J gene TRBJ2-3, with TRBD2 matching over 9 bases. The germline V gene has CDR1 GTSNPN and CDR2 SVGIG (reference sequence). The CDR3 consists of 17 residues. V trimming: 0 bases; J trimming: 7 bases; junction bases outside the gene matches: 14. Here the CDR3 reads CAWSVTRGGVFPHTQYF. The CDR3 region has the DNA TGTGCCTGGAGTGTAACGCGGGGGGGAGTCTTCCCCCATACGCAGTATTTT.

The V and J genes are TRBV12-3 or TRBV12-4 and TRBJ1-5; TRBD1 might be the D (6 bases). CDR3 length: 15 residues. V dropped 1 base and J dropped 3 bases, with 10 bases sitting between them. The CDR3: CASSLGDRNNQPQHF. The CDR3 nucleotides read TGTGCCAGCAGTTTAGGCGACAGGAACAATCAGCCCCAGCATTTT.